Below are 4 T cell receptor beta chains sequenced from a single sample in a study of cytomegalovirus exposure and HLA in healthy donors. PCR primers comprised 60 Vbeta and 13 Jbeta primers. The repertoire was sequenced with immunoSEQ multiplex PCR; TCRdb's copy has only in-frame clones and lacks some. Its table records 200,000 or so clones. Specimen: PBMCs. These receptor sequences come from a girl between 2 and 10 years old in good health and CMV-seropositive.

The V and J genes are TRBV27 and TRBJ1-2; D is unresolved. This CDR3 is built from 14 residues. Germline assignment: CDR1 MNHEY and CDR2 SMNVEV (reference sequence). Between the trimmed V and J ends, which lost 1 base and 7 bases, there was a span of 13 bases. CDR3 nucleotides: TGTGCCAGCAGTTTATTACGGGGTAATACTGGCTACACCTTC. Translation gives CASSLLRGNTGYTF.

V is TRBV2 and J is TRBJ1-1, with TRBD1 identical over 7 bases. V shed 6 bases and J 6 bases; nucleotides not matched to a gene: 10. Germline lookup yields CDR1 SNHLY and CDR2 FYNNEI. The CDR3 extends over 14 amino acids. CDR3 loop: CASRVTGIGAEAFF. In DNA, the CDR3 is TGTGCCAGCAGGGTGACAGGGATTGGGGCTGAAGCTTTCTTT.

CDR3 in DNA: TGTGCCAGCATCGACGCCCAGGGTTTCTATGGCTACACCTTC. Translated, it gives CASIDAQGFYGYTF. This chain links TRBV28 with TRBJ1-2; D possibly corresponds to TRBD1 (5 bases). Germline loops: CDR1 MDHEN, CDR2 SYDVKM. V lost 7 bases to trimming and J lost 4 bases, with 16 bases between them. The CDR3 runs 14 residues.

The rearrangement uses TRBV28 and TRBJ1-5; tentative D call: TRBD1 (6 bases). The V end was cut by 6 bases, the J end by 0 bases, with 15 bases between. In germline, CDR1 is MDHEN, CDR2 SYDVKM. There are 16 residues in the CDR3. The CDR3: CASSPRGADSNQPQHF. The CDR3 DNA follows: TGTGCCAGCAGCCCGCGGGGGGCGGATAGCAATCAGCCCCAGCATTTT.